A selection of T cell receptor beta chains follows, all from one sample in a study of blood T cell repertoires in COVID-19. Data came from immunoSEQ multiplex PCR; TCRdb stores just in-frame clones and leaves some out. The data contain 29,000 or so clones, approximately 80% of them singletons. Sequences were obtained from peripheral blood. The receptors come from a woman in her 70s with acute or convalescent COVID-19. Both conserved end residues are part of each CDR3. The D gene is left open where the match is weak. Clone size, where shown, is once, few, many, or a class for clones that have expanded.

>TRBV6-4|NA|TRBJ1-1|NA
CASSPQENTEAFF
TGTGCCAGCAGTCCCCAGGAGAACACTGAAGCTTTCTTT
>TRBV7-2|few|TRBJ1-1|NA
CASSFEPGVSAFF
TGTGCCAGCAGCTTCGAGCCAGGGGTATCAGCTTTCTTT
>TRBV5-1|NA|TRBJ2-7|TRBD1
CASSLEDRVYEQYF
TGCGCCAGCAGCTTGGAAGACAGGGTCTACGAGCAGTACTTC
>TRBV12-3/TRBV12-4|NA|TRBJ2-1|NA
CASSLTGGHKFF
TGTGCCAGCAGTTTAACCGGGGGGCATAAGTTCTTC
>TRBV2|NA|TRBJ2-7|TRBD2
CASSVGLADEQYF
TGTGCCAGCAGTGTGGGACTAGCAGACGAGCAGTACTTC
>TRBV21-1|once|TRBJ1-6|NA
CASRTNYRGGNSPLHF
TGTGCCAGCCGAACGAACTACAGGGGAGGAAATTCACCCCTCCACTTT
>TRBV5-6|NA|TRBJ2-5|TRBD1
CASSPGQQETQYF
TGTGCCAGCAGCCCGGGACAGCAAGAGACCCAGTACTTC
>TRBV4-3|NA|TRBJ1-6|NA
CASSQAMTTSSPLHF
TGCGCCAGCAGCCAAGCGATGACAACGAGTTCACCCCTCCACTTT
>TRBV28|NA|TRBJ1-3|TRBD1
CASSLYLTGSSGNTIYF
TGTGCCAGCAGCCTATATTTGACAGGGAGCTCTGGAAACACCATATATTTT
>TRBV5-1|NA|TRBJ1-2|TRBD1
CASSPGTGGYGYTF
TGCGCCAGCAGCCCGGGGACAGGAGGCTATGGCTACACCTTC
>TRBV19|NA|TRBJ1-5|TRBD1
CATCRDRGKRSNQPQHF
TGTGCCACTTGCCGGGACAGGGGGAAACGGAGCAATCAGCCCCAGCATTTT
>TRBV5-6|NA|TRBJ2-7|NA
CASSLNRAGEQYF
TGTGCCAGCAGCTTGAATCGGGCGGGCGAGCAGTACTTC
>TRBV28|few|TRBJ2-7|TRBD2
CASSKLAAETSYEQYF
TGTGCCAGCAGCAAACTAGCGGCCGAGACGTCCTACGAGCAGTACTTC
>TRBV27|NA|TRBJ2-6|NA
CASSEGANVLTF
TGTGCCAGCTCGGAGGGGGCCAACGTCCTGACTTTC
>TRBV4-3|NA|TRBJ2-2|NA
CASSQERQGHTGELFF
TGCGCCAGCAGCCAAGAGAGGCAGGGCCACACCGGGGAGCTGTTTTTT
>TRBV5-1|NA|TRBJ1-3|NA
CASSLGSSGGLDTIYF
TGCGCCAGCAGCTTGGGATCCTCGGGGGGCTTGGACACCATATATTTT
>TRBV11-2|few|TRBJ2-1|NA
CASSLTRGAYNEQFF
TGTGCCAGCAGCTTAACCCGGGGGGCTTACAATGAGCAGTTCTTC
>TRBV9|NA|TRBJ2-1|NA
CASSVGGVNNEQFF
TGTGCCAGCAGCGTAGGGGGGGTAAACAATGAGCAGTTCTTC
>TRBV19|NA|TRBJ1-5|NA
CASTPRGGVVQPQHF
TGTGCCAGTACCCCTCGCGGGGGGGTAGTACAGCCCCAGCATTTT
>TRBV23-1|NA|TRBJ2-5|TRBD1
CASSQVLMRGRIKETQYF
TGCGCCAGCAGTCAGGTCCTTATGAGGGGGCGCATCAAAGAGACCCAGTACTTC
>TRBV18|NA|TRBJ1-2|NA
CASSPLSQGSNYGYTF
TGTGCCAGCTCACCACTTTCACAGGGATCCAACTATGGCTACACCTTC
>TRBV27|NA|TRBJ2-7|NA
CASSRAPGEMFSYEQYF
TGTGCCAGCAGTCGAGCCCCGGGGGAGATGTTTTCCTACGAGCAGTACTTC
>TRBV4-2|NA|TRBJ2-7|NA
CASANGLYEQYF
TGTGCCAGCGCAAACGGTTTATACGAGCAGTACTTC
>TRBV4-1|NA|TRBJ2-7|NA
CASSQVLGPYF
TGCGCCAGCAGCCAGGTTTTGGGGCCCTACTTC
>TRBV4-2|NA|TRBJ2-3|NA
CASSQETSTSFTQYF
TGTGCCAGCAGCCAAGAGACGTCGACTAGTTTCACGCAGTATTTT
>TRBV12-3/TRBV12-4|NA|TRBJ1-2|NA
CASRGGFGYTF
TGTGCCAGCAGAGGGGGTTTCGGCTACACCTTC
>TRBV19|once|TRBJ2-7|NA
CASSRGHRDNSYEQYF
TGTGCCAGTAGTAGGGGACACCGGGACAACTCCTACGAGCAGTACTTC
>TRBV18|NA|TRBJ2-2|TRBD2
CASSPRLAETGELFF
TGTGCCAGCTCACCCCGACTAGCGGAGACCGGGGAGCTGTTTTTT
>TRBV6-5|NA|TRBJ1-1|NA
CASMLRDSNTEAFF
TGTGCCAGCATGCTCCGAGACTCTAACACTGAAGCTTTCTTT
>TRBV19|NA|TRBJ1-6|NA
CASSRDPGHNSPLHF
TGTGCCAGTAGTCGTGATCCGGGACACAATTCACCCCTCCACTTT
>TRBV6-2/TRBV6-3|NA|TRBJ2-5|TRBD1
CASSFLDRGETQYF
TGTGCCAGCAGTTTCCTCGACAGGGGAGAGACCCAGTACTTC
>TRBV28|NA|TRBJ2-7|TRBD1
CASLRGQPYEQYF
TGTGCCAGTCTCCGGGGACAGCCCTACGAGCAGTACTTC
>TRBV29-1|few|TRBJ1-5|NA
CSVESSPDQPQHF
TGCAGCGTTGAAAGTTCGCCAGATCAGCCCCAGCATTTT
>TRBV30|once|TRBJ1-5|NA
CAWSVGGVGQPQHF
TGTGCCTGGAGTGTAGGGGGTGTTGGGCAGCCCCAGCATTTT
>TRBV15|NA|TRBJ1-5|NA
CATSRGTTVQPQHF
TGTGCCACCAGCAGAGGGACAACGGTTCAGCCCCAGCATTTT
>TRBV12-3/TRBV12-4|few|TRBJ1-4|NA
CASSSGPFEKLFF
TGTGCCAGCAGTTCCGGTCCGTTTGAAAAACTGTTTTTT
>TRBV6-5|NA|TRBJ2-7|TRBD1
CASSFGTGIYEQYF
TGTGCCAGCAGTTTTGGGACAGGTATCTACGAGCAGTACTTC
>TRBV28|NA|TRBJ1-4|NA
CASSLLQLNEKLFF
TGTGCCAGCAGTTTATTACAGCTAAATGAAAAACTGTTTTTT
>TRBV10-3|NA|TRBJ1-1|TRBD1
CAISGGTGVNTEAFF
TGTGCCATCTCCGGGGGGACAGGGGTTAACACTGAAGCTTTCTTT
>TRBV5-6|NA|TRBJ1-4|NA
CASSLAGQGNEKLFF
TGTGCCAGCAGCTTGGCGGGCCAGGGTAATGAAAAACTGTTTTTT
>TRBV3-1/TRBV3-2|NA|TRBJ2-7|NA
CASSQDAFSYEQYF
TGTGCCAGCAGCCAAGACGCGTTCTCCTACGAGCAGTACTTC
>TRBV5-6|NA|TRBJ2-4|NA
CASSFRDINQYF
TGTGCCAGCAGCTTCCGGGACATCAATCAGTACTTC
>TRBV5-5|NA|TRBJ2-3|TRBD1
CASSFQGASTDTQYF
TGTGCCAGCAGCTTTCAGGGGGCGAGCACAGATACGCAGTATTTT
>TRBV19|NA|TRBJ1-5|TRBD1
CASAGTGDQPQHF
TGTGCCAGTGCCGGGACAGGAGATCAGCCCCAGCATTTT